Given below is one T cell receptor (beta chain) in context. The record originates from a study of graft-versus-host responses after intestinal transplantation. Study-wide context: The study gave all recipients anti-thymocyte globulin induction, then tacrolimus and steroids for about three years.

Libraries were prepared by immunoSEQ multiplex PCR; TCRdb keeps only in-frame clonotypes and omits some of them. The table shows about 25,000 clones, with 70% to 90% occurring only once. CDR3 size: 15 residues. J lost 6 bases, V lost 1 base, and 4 bases had no gene match. The germline gives CDR1 MNHNS, CDR2 SASEGT. The origin of this receptor is a human patient who received an intestinal transplant, so some T cells may come from the graft donor. Sample: PBMCs, taken more than 450 days after intestinal transplant. This chain uses TRBV6-1 with TRBJ2-7, with 12 bases identical to TRBD2. The CDR3 is CASSEGASGRGEQYF. The CDR3 bases are TGTGCCAGCAGTGAAGGGGCTAGCGGGAGGGGCGAGCAGTACTTC.